These 13 T cell receptor beta chains share one sample of origin, sequenced in a study of shared clonotypes between healthy human individuals. Clones were read by immunoSEQ multiplex PCR, and TCRdb kept only the in-frame ones, dropping some. This sample has approximately 1.5 million clones; around 98.5% occur once, and the top ten carry approximately 0.4%. Sequenced: naive CD4+ T cells sorted from blood. Subset in this sample: CD45RA+ positively selected. All receptors come from a man younger than 45 in good health.

This chain connects TRBV11-2 to TRBJ2-5, with no clear D. V was cut by 2 bases and J by 1 base, with 5 bases left in between. This CDR3 spans 13 amino acids. Germline values: CDR1 SGHAT, CDR2 FQNNGV. The CDR3 nucleotides read TGTGCCAGCAGCTTAAATTTCCAAGAGACCCAGTACTTC. It codes for CASSLNFQETQYF.

The gene calls are TRBV10-3 and TRBJ2-7; D unclear. There are 12 residues in the CDR3. The germline CDR1 and CDR2 sequences are ENHRY and SYGVKD. V lost 4 bases, J lost 3 bases, and 7 bases lay in between. The DNA for the CDR3 is TGTGCCATCAGTGCTCTGAACTACGAGCAGTACTTC. The encoded protein is CAISALNYEQYF.

The chain recombines TRBV18 with TRBJ2-7; TRBD1 agrees at 8 bases. CDR3 length: 14 residues. Germline CDR1 KGHSH, CDR2 LQKENI. The ends lost 5 bases at V and 4 bases at J; junction bases unmatched: 7. The CDR3 DNA reads TGTGCCAGCTCAACAGGGGGGCTAGGGTACGAGCAGTACTTC. Its protein is CASSTGGLGYEQYF. Full variable domain (missing parts from reference TRBV18 and TRBJ2-7): NAGVMQNPRHLVRRRGQEARLRCSPMKGHSHVYWYRQLPEEGLKFMVYLQKENIIDESGMPKERFSAEFPKEGPSILRIQQVVRGDSAAYFCASSTGGLGYEQYFGPGTRLTVT.

The V call is TRBV10-3, the J call TRBJ2-3; 9 bases match TRBD2. The germline V gene encodes CDR1 ENHRY and CDR2 SYGVKD. J gave up 5 bases and V 6 bases, and 15 bases lay outside the gene matches. The CDR3 runs 17 residues. CDR3 coding DNA: TGTGCCATCAGGGGGGCTAGCGGGGAGCTTTGGGGAGATACGCAGTATTTT. Translating gives CAIRGASGELWGDTQYF.

This clone showed up just once. The chain joins TRBV19 to TRBJ2-1, with 7 positions matching TRBD2. The V gene's germline CDR1 is LNHDA and CDR2 SQIVND (reference sequence). This CDR3 is 14 amino acids long. The J segment lost 5 bases and the V segment lost 4 bases, leaving 5 bases of the junction unmatched. The CDR3 DNA sequence: TGTGCCAGTAGTACCAAGCGGGGACACAATGAGCAGTTCTTC. Its translation is CASSTKRGHNEQFF.

This chain links TRBV29-1 with TRBJ1-3; possibly TRBD1 for D (6 bases). From germline, CDR1 is SQVTM and CDR2 ANQGSEA. Trimming left V 0 bases short and J 3 bases short, with 9 bases between. The length of the CDR3 is 14 residues. The CDR3 sequence: CSVEETGFGNTIYF. CDR3 nucleotides: TGCAGCGTTGAAGAAACAGGGTTTGGAAACACCATATATTTT.

This rearrangement joins TRBV6-5 to TRBJ1-2; 12 bases line up with TRBD1. This CDR3 contains 12 residues. The germline V gene encodes CDR1 MNHEY and CDR2 SVGAGI. V dropped 5 bases and J dropped 8; count of bases not matched to a gene: 0. DNA of the CDR3: TGTGCCAGCAGTGGGACAGGGGGCGGCTACACCTTC. Its translation is CASSGTGGGYTF.

The chain employs TRBV21-1 and TRBJ2-7. TRBV21-1 is described as a pseudogene. The length of the CDR3 is 9 residues. The CDR3 DNA sequence: TGTGCAGGGTCCTACGAGCAGTACTTC. Its translation is CAGSYEQYF.

V gene TRBV6-1 combines with J gene TRBJ1-5, with 10 bases aligning to TRBD1. This CDR3 spans 17 amino acids. Trimming cost V 4 bases and J 3 bases; bases outside gene matches: 9. Germline assignment: CDR1 MNHNS and CDR2 SASEGT. The CDR3 sequence is CASSGTGTGAVNQPQHF. The CDR3 nucleotides are TGTGCCAGCAGTGGAACCGGGACAGGGGCCGTCAATCAGCCCCAGCATTTT.

The chain has TRBV7-6 and TRBJ2-1; TRBD2 matches 7 bases. CDR3 length: 15 residues. Per germline, CDR1 SGHVS and CDR2 FNYEAQ. Unmatched junction bases numbered 8, after V lost 1 base and J lost 8 bases. The CDR3 here is CASSLDRTRVYEQFF. In nucleotides, the CDR3 is TGTGCCAGCAGCTTAGATAGGACTAGGGTCTATGAGCAGTTCTTC.

The chain uses TRBV2 and TRBJ1-5; 7 positions match TRBD1. The germline V gene has CDR1 SNHLY and CDR2 FYNNEI. Trimming cost V 8 bases and J 4 bases; bases outside gene matches: 2. The CDR3 consists of 12 residues. The CDR3 DNA reads TGTGCCAGCCGGGACAGAAATCAGCCCCAGCATTTT. Its translation is CASRDRNQPQHF.

On this clone itself: Sequence at one end of the junction differs from germline and may be a read error. This sequence joins TRBV28 and TRBJ1-4; 9 bases are shared with TRBD1. This CDR3 comprises 12 residues. Germline V CDR1 and CDR2: MDHEN, SYDVKM. The CDR3 loop is CASSLSRDRAYF. The CDR3 coding sequence is TGTGCCAGCAGTTTGTCGCGGGACAGGGCTTATTTT.

The J gene is TRBJ2-2, the V gene TRBV18; D uncertain. CDR3 length: 18 amino acids. Looked up from germline, CDR1 is KGHSH and CDR2 is LQKENI. Trimming removed 3 bases from V and 4 bases from J, with 21 bases in between. The CDR3 loop reads CASSPLMLPRGGTGELFF. The CDR3 DNA reads as TGTGCCAGCTCACCGCTTATGCTCCCGAGAGGTGGCACCGGGGAGCTGTTTTTT.